The rows below give T cell receptor beta chains drawn from one sample of a study of early T cells in non-severe SARS-CoV-2 infection. TCRdb called the 5' RACE reads again in MiXCR, with one record for every CDR3 protein. The sample includes more than 85,000 distinct CDR3 sequences, roughly 15% seen only once; the top ten take 0.95% to 1.5%. Sequences were obtained from whole blood. These receptor sequences come from an adult who was a healthcare worker with PCR-confirmed SARS-CoV-2 infection or an uninfected control (not recorded which). Each CDR3 is given without its conserved first and last residue.

J gene: TRBJ2-6; V gene: TRBV25-1; CDR3 protein: ASSVSQGLVSGANVLT
J gene: TRBJ1-1; V gene: TRBV20-1; CDR3 protein: SARDPGMNTEAF
J gene: TRBJ1-4; V gene: TRBV9; CDR3 protein: ASSLRDRGQTNEKLF
J gene: TRBJ2-7; V gene: TRBV20-1; CDR3 protein: SARGGSDYEQY
J gene: TRBJ1-2; V gene: TRBV18; CDR3 protein: ASSPSGTGTVGYT
J gene: TRBJ2-1; V gene: TRBV30; CDR3 protein: AAYGGAGDEQF
J gene: TRBJ2-7; V gene: TRBV18; CDR3 protein: ASSPGTVYEQY
J gene: TRBJ1-1; V gene: TRBV29-1; CDR3 protein: SVLDRVTEAF
J gene: TRBJ1-2; V gene: TRBV19; CDR3 protein: ATRDSDNYGYT
J gene: TRBJ2-1; V gene: TRBV14; CDR3 protein: ASSQDLTGHYNEQF
J gene: TRBJ2-5; V gene: TRBV3-1; CDR3 protein: ASSLSGETQY
J gene: TRBJ1-6; V gene: TRBV6-9; CDR3 protein: ASSYAERRDSSKNSPLH
J gene: TRBJ1-3; V gene: TRBV28; CDR3 protein: ASSTHTIY
J gene: TRBJ2-1; V gene: TRBV2; CDR3 protein: ASRNPLQGASSYNEQF
J gene: TRBJ2-1; V gene: TRBV28; CDR3 protein: ASTPLFGRALTNEQF
J gene: TRBJ2-2; V gene: TRBV7-2; CDR3 protein: ASSLARAGGLSGGELF
J gene: TRBJ1-1; V gene: TRBV3-1; CDR3 protein: ASSQKGGGANTEAF
J gene: TRBJ1-6; V gene: TRBV3-1; CDR3 protein: ASSQGGRHSPLH
J gene: TRBJ1-1; V gene: TRBV7-2; CDR3 protein: ASSGSFMNTEAF
J gene: TRBJ2-7; V gene: TRBV5-4; CDR3 protein: ASSFLSGSRNEQY
J gene: TRBJ1-1; V gene: TRBV30; CDR3 protein: AWSALYLNTEAF
J gene: TRBJ1-5; V gene: TRBV27; CDR3 protein: ASSFMGNQPQH
J gene: TRBJ2-5; V gene: TRBV12-3/TRBV12-4; CDR3 protein: ASSLRRQQETQY
J gene: TRBJ2-1; V gene: TRBV11-2; CDR3 protein: ASSHPQDLQF
J gene: TRBJ2-4; V gene: TRBV7-6; CDR3 protein: ASSLGREYIQY
J gene: TRBJ2-1; V gene: TRBV5-1; CDR3 protein: ASSLAGAQHHNEQF
J gene: TRBJ2-1; V gene: TRBV9; CDR3 protein: ASSVGLRWGNEQF